The rows below give T cell receptor beta chains drawn from one sample of a study of blood T cell repertoires in COVID-19. The assay was immunoSEQ multiplex PCR, and TCRdb's table has in-frame clones only and misses some. The table shows 150,000 to 200,000 clones, with 70% to 90% occurring only once. The sample comprised peripheral blood. The source of these receptors is a human donor with active or convalescent COVID-19. The donor label of this sample is uncertain. The CDR3 runs from the conserved cysteine through the conserved F or W. A D gene is named only where the DNA matches it firmly. Part of the rows lack a size; the others show once, few, many or a class for expanded clones.

TRBJ1-2	.	TRBV12-5	once	CASLSGNNYGYTF	TGTGCTAGTCTATCAGGGAATAACTATGGCTACACCTTC
TRBJ1-2	TRBD1	TRBV6-6	.	CASSLTGDYGYTF	TGTGCCAGCAGTCTGACAGGGGACTATGGCTACACCTTC
TRBJ2-1	TRBD1	TRBV5-1	.	CASSLWTGGGNNEQFF	TGCGCCAGCAGCTTATGGACAGGGGGAGGAAACAATGAGCAGTTCTTC
TRBJ2-3	TRBD2	TRBV28	once	CASSFIYPAGVSDTQYF	TGTGCCAGCAGTTTTATCTATCCAGCGGGGGTGTCGGATACGCAGTATTTT
TRBJ2-2	.	TRBV5-1	.	CASSRAGARDSLTGELFF	TGCGCCAGCAGCAGGGCTGGGGCTCGGGACTCCCTCACCGGGGAGCTGTTTTTT
TRBJ2-3	TRBD2	TRBV5-6	.	CASSFPLGAGGRVNTQYF	TGTGCCAGCAGCTTTCCCCTGGGAGCGGGAGGCCGGGTAAATACGCAGTATTTT
TRBJ2-7	.	TRBV29-1	.	CSVPAQGGYEQYF	TGCAGCGTTCCCGCGCAGGGCGGATACGAGCAGTACTTC
TRBJ2-2	.	TRBV24-1	.	CATSDPGTRGGELFF	TGTGCCACCAGTGACCCCGGGACAAGAGGTGGGGAGCTGTTTTTT
TRBJ2-7	TRBD1	TRBV25-1	.	CASSDRTGNEQYF	TGTGCCAGCAGTGATAGGACAGGGAACGAGCAGTACTTC
TRBJ2-3	TRBD2	TRBV9	.	CASSVTSGVTDTQYF	TGTGCCAGCAGCGTAACTAGCGGGGTCACAGATACGCAGTATTTT
TRBJ1-2	.	TRBV3-1/TRBV3-2	.	CASSWADDGYTF	TGTGCCAGCAGCTGGGCCGATGATGGCTACACCTTC
TRBJ1-5	.	TRBV7-9	.	CASSLVKLEGASNQPQHF	TGTGCCAGCAGCTTAGTTAAGTTGGAAGGGGCTAGCAATCAGCCCCAGCATTTT
TRBJ2-7	TRBD1	TRBV12-5	.	CASGLMDRAYHEQYF	TGTGCTAGTGGCCTAATGGACAGGGCGTATCACGAGCAGTACTTC
TRBJ2-1	TRBD1	TRBV18	.	CASSAPPDGQAGFF	TGTGCCAGCTCAGCCCCCCCCGATGGACAGGCGGGGTTCTTC
TRBJ1-1	TRBD1	TRBV20-1	.	CSASDAGQGARNTEAFF	TGCAGTGCTAGTGATGCCGGACAGGGGGCGAGGAACACTGAAGCTTTCTTT
TRBJ1-2	.	TRBV12-3/TRBV12-4	once	CASSLDGNYGYTF	TGTGCCAGCAGTTTAGACGGGAACTATGGCTACACCTTC
TRBJ2-5	TRBD2	TRBV2	.	CASSRTSGQGQTQYF	TGTGCCAGCAGTCGGACTAGCGGGCAGGGTCAGACCCAGTACTTC